This TCR beta chain is drawn from a study of cytomegalovirus exposure and HLA in healthy donors. This clone was recorded once. The V gene lost 3 bases and the J gene lost 3 bases, with 3 bases spanning the gap. Germline CDR1 and CDR2: PRHDT and FYEKMQ (reference sequence). The CDR3 covers 11 residues. PCR primers comprised 60 Vbeta and 13 Jbeta primers. Repertoires were generated with immunoSEQ multiplex PCR, while TCRdb's copy carries only in-frame clones and drops some. Among 200,000 to 250,000 clones listed, approximately 78% were seen once. What was sequenced was PBMCs. This receptor was taken from a woman aged 40 to 55 in good health and CMV-seronegative. The chain combines TRBV13 with TRBJ2-7; D is undetermined. In DNA form, the CDR3 reads TGTGCCAGCAGCTTCTACTACGAGCAGTACTTC. Its protein product is CASSFYYEQYF.